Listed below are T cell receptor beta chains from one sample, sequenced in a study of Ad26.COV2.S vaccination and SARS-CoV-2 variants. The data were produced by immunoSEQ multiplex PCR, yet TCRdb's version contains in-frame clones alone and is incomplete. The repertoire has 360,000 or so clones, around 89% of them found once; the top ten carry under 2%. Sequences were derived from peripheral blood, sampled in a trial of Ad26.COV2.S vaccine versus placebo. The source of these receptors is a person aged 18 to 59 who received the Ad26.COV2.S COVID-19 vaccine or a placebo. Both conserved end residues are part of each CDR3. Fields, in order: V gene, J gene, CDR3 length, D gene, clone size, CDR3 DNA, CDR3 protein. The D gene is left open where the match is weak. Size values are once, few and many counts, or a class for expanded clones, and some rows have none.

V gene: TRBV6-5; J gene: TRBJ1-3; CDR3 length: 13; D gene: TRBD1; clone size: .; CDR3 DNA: TGTGCCAGCACGGACAGGGTAGGAAACACCATATATTTT; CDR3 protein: CASTDRVGNTIYF
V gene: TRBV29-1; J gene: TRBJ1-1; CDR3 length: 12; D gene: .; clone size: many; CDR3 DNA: TGCAGCGTTGGGGATCCTCTTGCGGAAGCTTTCTTT; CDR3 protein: CSVGDPLAEAFF
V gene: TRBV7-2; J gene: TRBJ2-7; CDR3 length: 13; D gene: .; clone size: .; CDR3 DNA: TGTGCCAGCAGCCTCGGAGGCGGCTCCGAGCAGTACTTC; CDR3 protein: CASSLGGGSEQYF
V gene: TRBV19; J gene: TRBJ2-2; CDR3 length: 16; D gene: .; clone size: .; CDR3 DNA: TGTGCCAGTAGTATAGATAGGCTCGCGAACACCGGGGAGCTGTTTTTT; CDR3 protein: CASSIDRLANTGELFF
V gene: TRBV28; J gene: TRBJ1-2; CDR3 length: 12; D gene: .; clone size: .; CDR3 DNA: TGTGCCAGCAGTTTATCCAACTATGGCTACACCTTC; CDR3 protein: CASSLSNYGYTF
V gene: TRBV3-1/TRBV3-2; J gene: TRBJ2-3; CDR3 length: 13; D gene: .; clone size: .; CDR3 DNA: TGTGCCAGCAGCCAATGGACTTGGGATACGCAGTATTTT; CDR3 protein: CASSQWTWDTQYF
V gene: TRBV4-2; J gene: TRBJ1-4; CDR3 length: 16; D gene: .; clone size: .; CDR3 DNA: TGTGCCAGCAGCCAAGAGGAGGGGGGGAGGAATGAAAAACTGTTTTTT; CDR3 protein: CASSQEEGGRNEKLFF
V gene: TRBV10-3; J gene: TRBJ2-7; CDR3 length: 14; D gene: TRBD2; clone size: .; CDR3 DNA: TGTGCCATCAGCAAGCGGGAGGGGGGTTACGAGCAGTACTTC; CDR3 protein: CAISKREGGYEQYF
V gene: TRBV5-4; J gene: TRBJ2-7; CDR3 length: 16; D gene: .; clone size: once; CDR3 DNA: TGTGCCAGCAGCTTGGGTGGTGGACAGAACTTCTACGAGCAGTACTTC; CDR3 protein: CASSLGGGQNFYEQYF
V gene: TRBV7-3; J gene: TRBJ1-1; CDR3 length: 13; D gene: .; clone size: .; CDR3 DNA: TGTGCCAGCAGCAGCGGAGTCGGGACTGAAGCTTTCTTT; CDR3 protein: CASSSGVGTEAFF
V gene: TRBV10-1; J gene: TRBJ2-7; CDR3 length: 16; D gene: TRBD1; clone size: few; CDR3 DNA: TGCGCCAGCAGCGCTATCCCCGGGACAGGCGCCTACGAGCAGTACTTC; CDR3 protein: CASSAIPGTGAYEQYF
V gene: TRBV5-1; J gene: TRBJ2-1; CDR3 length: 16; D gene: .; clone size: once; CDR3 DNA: TGCGCCAGCAGCTTCCAGGGGTCCAGCTCCTACAATGAGCAGTTCTTC; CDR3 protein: CASSFQGSSSYNEQFF
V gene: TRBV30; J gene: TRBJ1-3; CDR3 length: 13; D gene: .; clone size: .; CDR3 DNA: TGTGCCTCGACGGAACCGCCTGGAAACACCATATATTTT; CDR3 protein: CASTEPPGNTIYF
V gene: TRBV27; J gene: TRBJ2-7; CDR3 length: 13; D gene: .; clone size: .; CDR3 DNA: TGTGCCAGCAGCCCCCGAGGATGGCACGAGCAGTACTTC; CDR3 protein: CASSPRGWHEQYF
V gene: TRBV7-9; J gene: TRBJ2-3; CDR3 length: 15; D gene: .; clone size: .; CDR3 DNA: TGTGCCAGCAGCTCCCAGGGGGGAATCACAGATACGCAGTATTTT; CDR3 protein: CASSSQGGITDTQYF
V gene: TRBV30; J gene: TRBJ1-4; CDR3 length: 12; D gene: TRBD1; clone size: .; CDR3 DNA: TGTGCCGGACAGGGCTATGATGAAAAACTGTTTTTT; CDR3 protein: CAGQGYDEKLFF
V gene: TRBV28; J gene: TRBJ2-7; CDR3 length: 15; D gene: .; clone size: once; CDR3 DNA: TGTGCCAGCAGTTTACGCAGGGTCCTTTCCTACGAGCAGTACTTC; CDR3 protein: CASSLRRVLSYEQYF
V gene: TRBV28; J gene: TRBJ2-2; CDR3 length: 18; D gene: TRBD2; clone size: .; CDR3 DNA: TGTGCCAGCAGTGGATGGACTAGCGGGGGTACAAACACCGGGGAGCTGTTTTTT; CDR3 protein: CASSGWTSGGTNTGELFF
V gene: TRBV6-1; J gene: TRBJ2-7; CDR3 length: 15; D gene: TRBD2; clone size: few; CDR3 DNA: TGTGCCAGCAGTGAACACGGGAGGCGGAACTACGAGCAGTACTTC; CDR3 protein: CASSEHGRRNYEQYF
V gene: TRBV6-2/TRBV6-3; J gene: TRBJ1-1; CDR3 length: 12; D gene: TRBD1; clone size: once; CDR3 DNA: TGTGCCAGCAGTTTCCAGGGACAGCAAGCTTTCTTT; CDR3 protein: CASSFQGQQAFF
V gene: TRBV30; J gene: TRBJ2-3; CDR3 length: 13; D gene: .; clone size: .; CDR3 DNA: TGTGCCTGGAGTGTATCCGGGGCAGATACGCAGTATTTT; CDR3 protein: CAWSVSGADTQYF
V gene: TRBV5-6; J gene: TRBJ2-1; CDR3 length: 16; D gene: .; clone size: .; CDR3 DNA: TGTGCCAGCAGCTTGGATGTAGGGAGCTCCTACAATGAGCAGTTCTTC; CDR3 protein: CASSLDVGSSYNEQFF
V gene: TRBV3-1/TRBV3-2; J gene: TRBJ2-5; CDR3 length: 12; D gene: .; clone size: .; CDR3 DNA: TGTGCCAGCAGCCTAGCCGGCGAGACCCAGTACTTC; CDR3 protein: CASSLAGETQYF
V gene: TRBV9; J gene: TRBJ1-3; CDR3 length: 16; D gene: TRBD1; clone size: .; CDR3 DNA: TGTGCCAGCAGCGTACTGGGGACAGATTCCGGAAACACCATATATTTT; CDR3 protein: CASSVLGTDSGNTIYF
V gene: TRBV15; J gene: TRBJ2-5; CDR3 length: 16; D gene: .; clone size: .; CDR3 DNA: TGTGCCACCAGCAGAGCCTACGGGGGACCCCAAGAGACCCAGTACTTC; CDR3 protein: CATSRAYGGPQETQYF